This entry is about one T cell receptor beta chain. This CDR3 is 15 amino acids long. From germline, CDR1 is WNHNN and CDR2 SYGVQD (reference sequence). V trimming: 6 bases; J trimming: 1 base; junction bases outside the gene matches: 7. These data are taken from a study of cytomegalovirus exposure and HLA in healthy donors. With 60 Vbeta and 13 Jbeta primers, the PCR was carried out. Libraries were prepared by immunoSEQ multiplex PCR; TCRdb keeps only in-frame clonotypes and omits some of them. The sample lists under 200,000 clones, over 9.5% occurring once. The sequenced sample consisted of PBMCs. J is TRBJ2-3 and V is TRBV10-1; 7 bases are a match to TRBD1. The source is a man aged 45-65 years in good health and CMV-seropositive. This CDR3 reads CASSSRGGRTDTQYF. The CDR3 bases are TGCGCCAGCAGCTCGAGAGGGGGCCGCACAGATACGCAGTATTTT.